These T cell receptor beta chains were read from a single sample in a study of patients and donors after allogeneic stem cell transplantation. TCRdb called the RT-PCR reads again in MiXCR, with one record for every CDR3 protein. The table shows 920,000 or so distinct CDR3 sequences, with 18% occurring only once. Sequences were obtained from blood, either unsorted or a sorted T cell fraction (not recorded which). The receptor set was obtained from a human donor who was either an allogeneic HSCT recipient or a stem cell or donor lymphocyte infusion donor (not recorded which). It is not recorded whose cells these are; they may come from a transplant donor. CDR3s include the opening cysteine and the closing phenylalanine or tryptophan. D genes are given only for firm matches. Clone size is shown for a subset of rows, as once, few, many or a class of expanded clone.

v_call: TRBV11-2; j_call: TRBJ2-7; clone_size: few; d_call: TRBD2; cdr3_aa: CASSTSGPPYEQYF; cdr3_nt: TGTGCCAGCAGCACTAGCGGACCTCCCTACGAGCAGTACTTC
v_call: TRBV11-2; j_call: TRBJ1-4; clone_size: .; d_call: TRBD1; cdr3_aa: CASSLLPGTAPEKLFF; cdr3_nt: TGTGCCAGCAGCTTACTCCCCGGGACAGCCCCTGAAAAACTGTTTTTT
v_call: TRBV20-1; j_call: TRBJ2-2; clone_size: few; d_call: .; cdr3_aa: CSARLLAGTVGGELFF; cdr3_nt: TGCAGTGCTAGGCTTTTGGCGGGGACGGTCGGCGGGGAGCTGTTTTTT
v_call: TRBV24-1; j_call: TRBJ1-5; clone_size: .; d_call: .; cdr3_aa: CATSDPPQGQPQHF; cdr3_nt: TGTGCCACCAGTGATCCTCCCCAGGGGCAGCCCCAGCATTTT
v_call: TRBV20-1; j_call: TRBJ1-2; clone_size: .; d_call: TRBD1; cdr3_aa: CSARRTGGTYGYTF; cdr3_nt: TGCAGTGCCAGAAGGACAGGGGGCACTTATGGCTACACCTTC
v_call: TRBV6-2/TRBV6-3; j_call: TRBJ2-7; clone_size: few; d_call: .; cdr3_aa: CASSEPRTGTEQYF; cdr3_nt: TGTGCCAGCAGTGAGCCCCGGACGGGGACAGAGCAGTACTTC
v_call: TRBV29-1; j_call: TRBJ1-1; clone_size: few; d_call: TRBD1; cdr3_aa: CSVEETGDTEAFF; cdr3_nt: TGCAGCGTTGAAGAGACAGGGGACACTGAAGCTTTCTTT
v_call: TRBV6-1; j_call: TRBJ1-1; clone_size: .; d_call: TRBD1; cdr3_aa: CASTRTGDTNTEAFF; cdr3_nt: TGTGCCAGCACCCGGACAGGGGACACGAACACTGAAGCTTTCTTT
v_call: TRBV7-9; j_call: TRBJ1-6; clone_size: .; d_call: .; cdr3_aa: CASSLLGGSNSPLHF; cdr3_nt: TGTGCCAGCAGCTTACTCGGGGGTAGTAATTCACCCCTCCACTTT
v_call: TRBV11-1; j_call: TRBJ1-5; clone_size: few; d_call: .; cdr3_aa: CASRRIDSNQPQHF; cdr3_nt: TGTGCCAGCCGGAGGATTGATAGCAATCAGCCCCAGCATTTT
v_call: TRBV5-1; j_call: TRBJ1-4; clone_size: .; d_call: .; cdr3_aa: CASSQTTTNEKLFF; cdr3_nt: TGCGCCAGCAGTCAGACAACAACTAATGAAAAACTGTTTTTT
v_call: TRBV20-1; j_call: TRBJ1-1; clone_size: once; d_call: .; cdr3_aa: CSAIGRMNTEAFF; cdr3_nt: TGCAGTGCTATAGGCCGGATGAACACTGAAGCTTTCTTT
v_call: TRBV20-1; j_call: TRBJ2-5; clone_size: few; d_call: .; cdr3_aa: CSARTVGVETQYF; cdr3_nt: TGCAGTGCTCGGACGGTGGGAGTAGAGACCCAGTACTTC
v_call: TRBV12-3/TRBV12-4; j_call: TRBJ2-2; clone_size: few; d_call: .; cdr3_aa: CASSLGDDTGELFF; cdr3_nt: TGTGCCAGCAGTTTAGGGGACGACACCGGGGAGCTGTTTTTT
v_call: TRBV12-3/TRBV12-4; j_call: TRBJ1-5; clone_size: many; d_call: .; cdr3_aa: CASSLAREQPQHF; cdr3_nt: TGTGCCAGCAGTTTAGCCAGGGAACAGCCCCAGCATTTT
v_call: TRBV7-8; j_call: TRBJ2-3; clone_size: .; d_call: TRBD2; cdr3_aa: CASSLGNSGGTDTQYF; cdr3_nt: TGTGCCAGCAGCTTAGGCAATAGCGGGGGCACAGATACGCAGTATTTT
v_call: TRBV7-2; j_call: TRBJ1-5; clone_size: .; d_call: .; cdr3_aa: CASSPGGRPQHF; cdr3_nt: TGTGCCAGCAGCCCAGGCGGTCGGCCCCAGCATTTT
v_call: TRBV20-1; j_call: TRBJ2-1; clone_size: few; d_call: TRBD2; cdr3_aa: CSAGRKAGVSYNEQFF; cdr3_nt: TGCAGTGCTGGCCGCAAGGCGGGAGTCTCGTACAATGAGCAGTTCTTC
v_call: TRBV30; j_call: TRBJ1-5; clone_size: few; d_call: .; cdr3_aa: CAWSVRGLVHQPQHF; cdr3_nt: TGTGCCTGGAGTGTACGTGGGCTTGTCCATCAGCCCCAGCATTTT
v_call: TRBV4-1; j_call: TRBJ2-5; clone_size: .; d_call: .; cdr3_aa: CASSQEGFQETQYF; cdr3_nt: TGCGCCAGCAGCCAAGAAGGCTTCCAAGAGACCCAGTACTTC
v_call: TRBV10-2; j_call: TRBJ2-7; clone_size: .; d_call: .; cdr3_aa: CASSETDPYEQYF; cdr3_nt: TGCGCCAGCAGTGAGACGGACCCCTACGAGCAGTACTTC
v_call: TRBV19; j_call: TRBJ1-2; clone_size: few; d_call: .; cdr3_aa: CASSIMGADGYTF; cdr3_nt: TGTGCCAGTAGTATAATGGGAGCGGATGGCTACACCTTC
v_call: TRBV7-2; j_call: TRBJ2-1; clone_size: .; d_call: .; cdr3_aa: CASSLGLVVYNEQFF; cdr3_nt: TGTGCCAGCAGCTTAGGTTTGGTAGTCTACAATGAGCAGTTCTTC
v_call: TRBV24-1; j_call: TRBJ1-1; clone_size: .; d_call: .; cdr3_aa: CATSDRMGVEAEAFF; cdr3_nt: TGTGCCACCAGTGATCGGATGGGAGTTGAAGCTGAAGCTTTCTTT
v_call: TRBV9; j_call: TRBJ1-2; clone_size: .; d_call: TRBD1; cdr3_aa: CASSVSGQGARGYTF; cdr3_nt: TGTGCCAGCAGCGTATCGGGACAGGGGGCGCGGGGCTACACCTTC
v_call: TRBV12-3/TRBV12-4; j_call: TRBJ2-7; clone_size: few; d_call: TRBD1; cdr3_aa: CASSDRAGEQYF; cdr3_nt: TGTGCCAGCTCGGACAGGGCGGGGGAGCAGTACTTC
v_call: TRBV18; j_call: TRBJ1-2; clone_size: .; d_call: .; cdr3_aa: CASSPSQSDYGYTF; cdr3_nt: TGTGCCAGCTCACCCTCACAGAGTGACTATGGCTACACCTTC
v_call: TRBV6-2/TRBV6-3; j_call: TRBJ1-2; clone_size: .; d_call: .; cdr3_aa: CASRTSVLYGYTF; cdr3_nt: TGTGCCAGCAGAACCAGTGTACTCTATGGCTACACCTTC
v_call: TRBV7-3; j_call: TRBJ1-1; clone_size: few; d_call: .; cdr3_aa: CASRRDTSDTEAFF; cdr3_nt: TGTGCCAGCAGACGGGACACCTCTGACACTGAAGCTTTCTTT
v_call: TRBV5-1; j_call: TRBJ2-1; clone_size: many; d_call: .; cdr3_aa: CASSLEGPSNEQFF; cdr3_nt: TGCGCCAGCAGCTTGGAGGGTCCAAGCAATGAGCAGTTCTTC
v_call: TRBV20-1; j_call: TRBJ2-7; clone_size: .; d_call: TRBD1; cdr3_aa: CSASPGQGKAYEQYF; cdr3_nt: TGCAGTGCCTCCCCCGGACAGGGAAAGGCCTACGAGCAGTACTTC
v_call: TRBV5-1; j_call: TRBJ1-1; clone_size: few; d_call: .; cdr3_aa: CASSLVSAPRNTEAFF; cdr3_nt: TGCGCCAGCAGCTTGGTCAGTGCCCCCAGGAACACTGAAGCTTTCTTT
v_call: TRBV5-6; j_call: TRBJ2-7; clone_size: few; d_call: TRBD1; cdr3_aa: CASSLEVGQGPRDF; cdr3_nt: TGTGCCAGCAGCTTGGAGGTGGGACAGGGACCCCGAGACTTC
v_call: TRBV10-3; j_call: TRBJ1-4; clone_size: few; d_call: TRBD1; cdr3_aa: CAISERDRGQNEKLFF; cdr3_nt: TGTGCCATCAGTGAAAGGGACAGGGGACAAAATGAAAAACTGTTTTTT
v_call: TRBV9; j_call: TRBJ2-3; clone_size: many; d_call: TRBD2; cdr3_aa: CASSVGTSAMHTQYF; cdr3_nt: TGTGCCAGCAGCGTAGGGACTAGCGCCATGCATACGCAGTATTTT
v_call: TRBV12-3/TRBV12-4; j_call: TRBJ2-1; clone_size: many; d_call: .; cdr3_aa: CASSFIAGSYNEQFF; cdr3_nt: TGTGCCAGCAGTTTTATAGCTGGCTCCTACAATGAGCAGTTCTTC
v_call: TRBV7-9; j_call: TRBJ1-5; clone_size: few; d_call: .; cdr3_aa: CASSLGGPSNQPQHF; cdr3_nt: TGTGCCAGCAGCTTAGGGGGGCCCAGCAATCAGCCCCAGCATTTT
v_call: TRBV15; j_call: TRBJ2-2; clone_size: .; d_call: TRBD1; cdr3_aa: CATSSTGAGELFF; cdr3_nt: TGTGCCACCAGCAGTACAGGGGCCGGGGAGCTGTTTTTT
v_call: TRBV25-1; j_call: TRBJ1-2; clone_size: .; d_call: TRBD1; cdr3_aa: CASRLTGGSYGYTF; cdr3_nt: TGTGCCAGCAGATTAACAGGGGGGAGCTATGGCTACACCTTC
v_call: TRBV10-3; j_call: TRBJ1-2; clone_size: .; d_call: .; cdr3_aa: CAISVGTGNYGYTF; cdr3_nt: TGTGCCATCAGTGTCGGCACAGGGAACTATGGCTACACCTTC
v_call: TRBV5-5; j_call: TRBJ2-7; clone_size: .; d_call: TRBD2; cdr3_aa: CASRSGLAGEQYF; cdr3_nt: TGTGCCAGCAGGTCGGGACTAGCCGGCGAGCAGTACTTC
v_call: TRBV5-1; j_call: TRBJ2-6; clone_size: many; d_call: .; cdr3_aa: CASSGQFSSGANVLTF; cdr3_nt: TGCGCCAGCTCCGGACAGTTTAGCTCTGGGGCCAACGTCCTGACTTTC